This TCR beta chain was identified during a study of T cell repertoires in cytomegalovirus infection. Whole-study results and caveats: There were HLA-C-restricted CMV-specific TCR beta clonotypes dominating the ex vivo response.

From the reads, TCRdb called clonotypes with MiXCR, one entry per CDR3 protein. The sample shows 300,000 or so distinct CDR3 sequences, 8% to 10% of them seen only once. The germline CDR1 and CDR2 sequences are SGHRS and YFSETQ. Trimming took off 5 bases at V and 1 base at J, with 12 bases between the two ends. The CDR3 has 14 residues. This clonotype was seen only a few times. Antigen unknown. J is TRBJ1-1 and V is TRBV5-1; TRBD1 is a possible D gene (5 bases). Source material: PBMCs. The source of this sequence is a human donor in good health (CMV status not recorded). Some clones in this sample may be carry-over from other donors' samples. In DNA, the CDR3 is TGCGCCAGCAGACCCACCAGGGAGAACACTGAAGCTTTCTTT. The encoded protein is CASRPTRENTEAFF.